The 24 T cell receptor beta chains below all came from one sample that was sequenced in a study of glioma-infiltrating T cells after dendritic cell vaccination. Here immunoSEQ multiplex PCR was the method, and the copy in TCRdb shows in-frame clones only, minus some. This sample has roughly 100,000 clones; about 84% occur once, and the top ten carry over 2.5%. The input for sequencing was blood, taken before dendritic cell vaccination. These receptors all come from a human donor with glioblastoma.

V and J are TRBV9 and TRBJ2-2; 7 nucleotides agree with TRBD2. CDR3 length: 15 amino acids. The V and J ends lost 2 bases and 7 bases, in that order; junction bases with no gene match: 8. Per germline, CDR1 SGDLS and CDR2 YYNGEE. The CDR3 bases are TGTGCCAGCAGCGTGGGGGGGGTGGTCGGCGGGGAGCTGTTTTTT. This encodes CASSVGGVVGGELFF.

The chain joins TRBV5-6 to TRBJ1-1, with a weak D call TRBD1 (5 bases). V lost 4 bases and J lost 0, with 16 bases in between. The CDR3 runs 16 residues. Germline V gene sequence: CDR1 SGHDT, CDR2 YYEEEE. CDR3 in DNA: TGTGCCAGCAGCCGGGGCGGGGGGGACCTGAACACTGAAGCTTTCTTT. Its translation: CASSRGGGDLNTEAFF.

V and J are TRBV11-2 and TRBJ1-6; D is ambiguous. The CDR3 runs 15 residues. Germline V gene sequence: CDR1 SGHAT, CDR2 FQNNGV. Trimming shortened V by 5 bases and J by 2 bases, and 10 bases separated the two germline ends. CDR3 region: CASSPSRAYNSPLHF. The CDR3 bases are TGTGCCAGCAGCCCCAGCCGGGCCTATAATTCACCCCTCCACTTT.

About this clone: At one end the junction does not follow the germline gene, possibly because of a read error. This chain connects TRBV2 to TRBJ2-7; no definite D call. This CDR3 has 12 residues. Germline assignment: CDR1 SNHLY and CDR2 FYNNEI. CDR3 loop: CASSEARGRADF. The CDR3 nucleotides are TGTGCCAGCAGTGAAGCGCGTGGGCGAGCCGACTTC.

This chain links TRBV7-2 with TRBJ2-3, with a tentative D call TRBD2 (6 bases). CDR3 size: 16 residues. With 1 base removed from V and 4 bases from J, the gap between germline ends came to 15 bases. Germline V CDR1 and CDR2: SGHTA, FQGNSA. The CDR3 DNA follows: TGTGCCAGCAGCTTAGATGGGCGGGGTAGAGCAGATACGCAGTATTTT. It specifies CASSLDGRGRADTQYF.

The V and J genes are TRBV9 and TRBJ2-7; 8 nucleotides line up with TRBD1. The CDR3 length is 15 residues. CDR1 and CDR2 (germline): SGDLS, YYNGEE. Trimming at V came to 3 bases and at J to 0 bases, leaving 5 bases not matched to a gene. This chain's CDR3 is CASSAGQVPSYEQYF. The CDR3 DNA sequence: TGTGCCAGCAGCGCGGGACAGGTGCCCTCCTACGAGCAGTACTTC.

V usage is TRBV27 and J usage is TRBJ2-7; D may be TRBD1 (5 bases). The germline V gene has CDR1 MNHEY and CDR2 SMNVEV (reference sequence). The CDR3 contains 14 residues. Trimming cost V 5 bases and J 4 bases, with 15 bases left between them. CDR3 loop: CASSPDTDGYEQYF. The CDR3 coding sequence is TGTGCCAGCAGTCCGGACACTGACGGATACGAGCAGTACTTC.

Details on this clone: It is unclear where the CDR3 begins or ends on the DNA, so no DNA is shown, and the CDR3 is as TCRdb lists it. The gene calls are TRBV6-5 and TRBJ2-1; the D segment call TRBD2 is taken from the table without a DNA check. Germline V gene sequence: CDR1 MNHEY, CDR2 SVGAGI. The CDR3 is 16 residues long, ends included. The CDR3 spells CASSSSTSGAAGEQFF.

The chain joins TRBV7-2 to TRBJ2-7; no definite D call. The CDR3 length is 14 residues. Trimming removed 2 bases at V and 2 bases at J, with 10 bases between. Germline values: CDR1 SGHTA, CDR2 FQGNSA. CDR3 bases: TGTGCCAGCAGCTTAAGCCTGTTAACCTACGAGCAGTACTTC. Its translation: CASSLSLLTYEQYF. Full variable domain (outside the CDR3, taken from reference TRBV7-2 and TRBJ2-7): GAGVSQSPSNKVTEKGKDVELRCDPISGHTALYWYRQSLGQGLEFLIYFQGNSAPDKSGLPSDRFSAERTGGSVSTLTIQRTQQEDSAVYLCASSLSLLTYEQYFGPGTRLTVT.

The V gene is TRBV11-2, the J gene TRBJ2-7; 12 nucleotides match TRBD2. The CDR3 has 16 amino acids. Trimming removed 1 base from V and 4 bases from J; junction bases left unmatched: 5. Germline V gives CDR1 SGHAT, CDR2 FQNNGV. The CDR3 spells CASSLGLAGDPYEQYF. The CDR3 DNA follows: TGTGCCAGCAGCTTAGGACTAGCGGGAGACCCATACGAGCAGTACTTC.

The rearrangement joins TRBV7-9 to TRBJ2-7; TRBD1 matches at 8 bases. CDR3 length equals 12 residues. Trimming cost V 7 bases and J 6 bases; bases outside gene matches: 5. Germline V CDR1 and CDR2: SEHNR, FQNEAQ (reference sequence). The CDR3: CASNRGSLEQYF. The CDR3 nucleotides read TGTGCCAGCAACAGGGGGTCCCTCGAGCAGTACTTC. Full variable domain (remainder filled in from reference TRBV7-9 and TRBJ2-7): DTGVSQNPRHKITKRGQNVTFRCDPISEHNRLYWYRQTLGQGPEFLTYFQNEAQLEKSRLLSDRFSAERPKGSFSTLEIQRTEQGDSAMYLCASNRGSLEQYFGPGTRLTVT.

As DNA, the CDR3 is TGTGCCAGCAGCAGGACAGGGGCGGACTATGGCTACACCTTC. Amino acid sequence: CASSRTGADYGYTF. The genes are TRBV5-4 and TRBJ1-2; the match to TRBD1 covers 9 bases. CDR1 and CDR2 from the germline V gene are SGHNT and YYREEE (reference sequence). The CDR3 consists of 14 residues. The ends lost 4 bases at V and 3 bases at J; junction bases unmatched: 4.

The chain is built from TRBV7-9 and TRBJ1-1; a possible D gene is TRBD1 (6 bases). This CDR3 comprises 15 residues. Trimming left V 5 bases short and J 0 bases short, with 13 bases between. Germline V gene data show CDR1 as SEHNR and CDR2 as FQNEAQ (reference sequence). The CDR3 DNA follows: TGTGCCAGCAGCCAATGGCAGGGGCTGAACACTGAAGCTTTCTTT. Translation: CASSQWQGLNTEAFF.

The chain combines TRBV27 with TRBJ2-1, with 7 bases that match TRBD2. Germline CDR1 and CDR2: MNHEY and SMNVEV (reference sequence). With 8 bases clipped from V and 4 bases from J, the junction kept 11 bases outside the gene matches. CDR3 length equals 15 residues. The CDR3 reads CASARETSLYNEQFF. CDR3 coding DNA: TGTGCCAGCGCAAGGGAGACTAGCCTATACAATGAGCAGTTCTTC.

J is TRBJ2-1 and V is TRBV2, with TRBD1 matching 8 bases. The CDR3 is made up of 15 amino acids. Trimming cost V 6 bases and J 2 bases; bases outside gene matches: 6. The germline V gene encodes CDR1 SNHLY and CDR2 FYNNEI. The CDR3 coding sequence is TGTGCCAGCAGGAAGGACAGGGTCCCCTACAATGAGCAGTTCTTC. This sequence encodes CASRKDRVPYNEQFF.

The rearrangement joins TRBV6-6 to TRBJ1-2; D gene ambiguous. Germline V CDR1 and CDR2: MNHNY, SVGAGI (reference sequence). This CDR3 comprises 14 residues. V lost 5 bases, J lost 6 bases, and 16 bases lay in between. The CDR3 DNA reads as TGTGCCAGCAGTCCCGACCAGGATTTTGATGGCTACACCTTC. Protein product: CASSPDQDFDGYTF.

This sequence joins TRBV9 and TRBJ1-4; D may be TRBD1 (6 bases). The CDR3 has 15 amino acids. Germline V gene lookup returns CDR1 SGDLS and CDR2 YYNGEE. With 4 bases removed from V and 4 bases from J, the gap between germline ends came to 14 bases. CDR3 coding DNA: TGTGCCAGCAGCCCCAACAGGGCGCTTAATGAAAAACTGTTTTTT. It yields the protein CASSPNRALNEKLFF.

The V gene is TRBV30, the J gene TRBJ2-5; tentative D call: TRBD2 (7 bases). The CDR3 runs to 15 residues. The germline V gene has CDR1 GTSNPN and CDR2 SVGIG (reference sequence). V was shortened by 1 base and J by 3 bases, with 15 bases between the two germline ends. This CDR3 reads CAWSEGQGREETQYF. The CDR3 DNA reads TGTGCCTGGAGTGAGGGGCAGGGGAGGGAAGAGACCCAGTACTTC.

V is TRBV30 and J is TRBJ2-6, with TRBD2 as a possible D gene (5 bases). This CDR3 has 14 amino acids. The germline V gene has CDR1 GTSNPN and CDR2 SVGIG (reference sequence). The ends were cut back, 0 bases at V and 3 bases at J, with 6 bases in the middle. The CDR3 here is CAWSVRGGANVLTF. The CDR3 DNA reads as TGTGCCTGGAGTGTACGGGGTGGGGCCAACGTCCTGACTTTC.

The chain is built from TRBV23-1 and TRBJ1-1; D is uncertain. TRBV23-1 is recorded as an ORF, its role being uncertain. This CDR3 region has 15 residues. Trimming shortened V by 4 bases and J by 5 bases, and 17 bases separated the two germline ends. This chain's CDR3 is CASSLSSRKRTEAFF. In DNA, the CDR3 is TGCGCCAGCAGTCTATCATCCAGGAAAAGGACTGAAGCTTTCTTT.

The chain has TRBV6-5 and TRBJ1-1, with 9 bases lining up with TRBD1. The CDR3 contains 15 residues. Germline values: CDR1 MNHEY, CDR2 SVGAGI. The V gene end was trimmed by 6 bases and the J gene end by 0 bases; junction bases not matched to a gene: 5. The CDR3 coding sequence is TGTGCCAGCAGGGGGACAGGGTTCATGAACACTGAAGCTTTCTTT. This gives the protein CASRGTGFMNTEAFF.

J is TRBJ2-3 and V is TRBV5-1; 12 bases map to TRBD2. This CDR3 is built from 15 residues. V shed 1 base, J shed 7 bases, and the junction held 4 bases outside the gene matches. From germline, CDR1 is SGHRS and CDR2 YFSETQ. The CDR3 DNA follows: TGCGCCAGCAGCTTGAGGACTAGCGGGAAAAATACGCAGTATTTT. Protein sequence: CASSLRTSGKNTQYF.

The chain joins TRBV29-1 to TRBJ2-7, with TRBD1 matching 9 bases. V lost 7 bases and J lost 5; bases outside the gene matches: 6. Germline V gene data show CDR1 as SQVTM and CDR2 as ANQGSEA. This CDR3 is 12 amino acids long. The CDR3 is CSADGTGNEQYF. CDR3 in DNA: TGCAGCGCCGACGGGACAGGGAACGAGCAGTACTTC.

The V and J genes are TRBV11-2 and TRBJ2-5; 8 bases fit TRBD1. Germline CDR1 reads SGHAT; CDR2 reads FQNNGV. Trimming cost V 5 bases and J 5 bases; bases outside gene matches: 7. This CDR3 is built from 14 residues. The CDR3 DNA is TGTGCCAGCAGCGAACCCAGGGGGCGGGAGACCCAGTACTTC. As protein: CASSEPRGRETQYF.